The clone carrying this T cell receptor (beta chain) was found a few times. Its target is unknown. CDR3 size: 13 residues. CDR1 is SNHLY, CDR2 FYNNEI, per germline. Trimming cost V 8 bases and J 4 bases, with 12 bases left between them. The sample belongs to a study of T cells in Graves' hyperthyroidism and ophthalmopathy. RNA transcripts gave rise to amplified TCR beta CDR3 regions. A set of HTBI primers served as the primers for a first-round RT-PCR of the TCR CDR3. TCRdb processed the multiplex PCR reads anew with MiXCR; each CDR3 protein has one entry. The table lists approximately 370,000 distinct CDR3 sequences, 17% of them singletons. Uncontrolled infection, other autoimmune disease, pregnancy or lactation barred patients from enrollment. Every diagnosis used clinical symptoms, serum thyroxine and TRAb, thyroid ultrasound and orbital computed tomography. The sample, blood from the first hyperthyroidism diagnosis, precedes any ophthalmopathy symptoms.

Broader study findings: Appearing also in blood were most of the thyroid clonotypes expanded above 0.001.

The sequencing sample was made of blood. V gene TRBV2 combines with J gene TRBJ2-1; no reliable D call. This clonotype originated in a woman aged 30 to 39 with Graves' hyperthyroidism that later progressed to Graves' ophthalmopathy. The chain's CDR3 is CASRGPGYNEQFF. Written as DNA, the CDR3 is TGTGCCAGCCGCGGACCCGGTTACAATGAGCAGTTCTTC.